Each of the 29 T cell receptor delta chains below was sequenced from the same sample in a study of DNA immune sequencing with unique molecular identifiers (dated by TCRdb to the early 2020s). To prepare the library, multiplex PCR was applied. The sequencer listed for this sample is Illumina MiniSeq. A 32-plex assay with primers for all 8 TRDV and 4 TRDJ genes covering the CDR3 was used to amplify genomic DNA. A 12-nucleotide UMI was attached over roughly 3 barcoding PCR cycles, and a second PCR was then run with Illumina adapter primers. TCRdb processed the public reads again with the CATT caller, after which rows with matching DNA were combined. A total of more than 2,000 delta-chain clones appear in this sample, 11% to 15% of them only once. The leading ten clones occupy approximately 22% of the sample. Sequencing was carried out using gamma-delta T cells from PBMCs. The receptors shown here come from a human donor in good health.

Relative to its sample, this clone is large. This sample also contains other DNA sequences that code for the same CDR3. CDR3 region: CACDTLVLGDTDKLIF. The CDR3 DNA reads TGTGCCTGTGACACCCTCGTACTGGGGGATACCGATAAACTCATCTTT. The J gene is TRDJ1, the V gene TRDV2; the match to TRDD3 covers 10 bases. CDR1 is GEAIGNYY and CDR2 is EKD in the germline V gene. Losses at the gene ends were 0 bases for V and 2 bases for J; bases not matched to a gene: 5. This CDR3 comprises 16 residues.

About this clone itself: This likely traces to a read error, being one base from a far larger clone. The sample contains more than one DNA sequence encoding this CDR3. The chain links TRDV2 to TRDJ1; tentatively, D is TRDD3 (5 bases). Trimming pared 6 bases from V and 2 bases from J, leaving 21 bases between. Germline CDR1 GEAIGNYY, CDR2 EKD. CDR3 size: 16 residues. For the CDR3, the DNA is TGTGCCTGTAAAGGGCTGGGAGATATTCAGACCGATAAACTCATCTTT. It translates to CACKGLGDIQTDKLIF.

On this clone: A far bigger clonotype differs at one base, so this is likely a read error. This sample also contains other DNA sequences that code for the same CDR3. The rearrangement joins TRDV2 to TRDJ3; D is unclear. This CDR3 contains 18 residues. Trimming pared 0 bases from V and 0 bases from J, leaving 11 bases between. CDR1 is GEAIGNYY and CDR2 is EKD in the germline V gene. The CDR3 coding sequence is TGTGCCTGTGACACCGCAGGGGCGCGCTCCTGGGACACCCGACAGATGTTTTTC. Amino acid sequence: CACDTAGARSWDTRQMFF.

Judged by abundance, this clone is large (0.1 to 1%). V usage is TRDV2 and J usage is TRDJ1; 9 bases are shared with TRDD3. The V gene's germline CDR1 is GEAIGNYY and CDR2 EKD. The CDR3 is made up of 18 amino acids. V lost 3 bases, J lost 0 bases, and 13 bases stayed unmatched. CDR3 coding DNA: TGTGCCTGTGACCCACTGAGTACTGGGGGACCGCACACCGATAAACTCATCTTT. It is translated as CACDPLSTGGPHTDKLIF.

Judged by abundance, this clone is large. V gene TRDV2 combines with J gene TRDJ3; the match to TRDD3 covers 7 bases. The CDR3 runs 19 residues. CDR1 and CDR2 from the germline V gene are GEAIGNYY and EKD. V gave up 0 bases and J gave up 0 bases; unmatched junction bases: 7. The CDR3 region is CACDTGWGESSWDTRQMFF. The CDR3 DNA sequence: TGTGCCTGTGACACCGGCTGGGGGGAGAGCTCCTGGGACACCCGACAGATGTTTTTC.

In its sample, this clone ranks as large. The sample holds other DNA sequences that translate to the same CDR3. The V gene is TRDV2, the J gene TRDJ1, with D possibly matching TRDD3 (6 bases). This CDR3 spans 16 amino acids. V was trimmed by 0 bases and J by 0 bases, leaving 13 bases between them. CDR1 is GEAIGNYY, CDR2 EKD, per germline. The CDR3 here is CACDTLGVPDTDKLIF. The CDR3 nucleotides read TGTGCCTGTGACACCTTGGGGGTCCCGGACACCGATAAACTCATCTTT.

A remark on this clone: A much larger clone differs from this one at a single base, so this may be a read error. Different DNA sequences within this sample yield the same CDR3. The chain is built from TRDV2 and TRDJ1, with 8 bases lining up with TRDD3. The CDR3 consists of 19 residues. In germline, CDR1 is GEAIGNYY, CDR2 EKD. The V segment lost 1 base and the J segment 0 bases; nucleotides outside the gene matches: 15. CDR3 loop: CACDTMTLGDTVYTDKLIF. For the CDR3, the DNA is TGTGCCTGTGACACGATGACTTTAGGGGATACCGTGTACACCGATAAACTCATCTTT.

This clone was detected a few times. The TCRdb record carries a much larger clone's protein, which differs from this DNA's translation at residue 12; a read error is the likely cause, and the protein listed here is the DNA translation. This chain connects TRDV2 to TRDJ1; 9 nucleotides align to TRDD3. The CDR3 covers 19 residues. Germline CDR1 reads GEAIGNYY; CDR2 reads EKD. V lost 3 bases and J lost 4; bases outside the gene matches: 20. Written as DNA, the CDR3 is TGTGCCTGTGACCTATTAGGAGGACTGGGGGACTGCTCGATCGATAAACTCATCTTT. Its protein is CACDLLGGLGDCSIDKLIF.

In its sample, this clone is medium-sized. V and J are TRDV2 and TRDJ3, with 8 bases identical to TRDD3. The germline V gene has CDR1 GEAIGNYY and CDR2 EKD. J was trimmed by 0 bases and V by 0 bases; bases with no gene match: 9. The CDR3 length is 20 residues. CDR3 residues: CACDTVTGGPASWDTRQMFF. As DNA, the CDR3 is TGTGCCTGTGACACCGTGACTGGGGGTCCTGCCTCCTGGGACACCCGACAGATGTTTTTC.

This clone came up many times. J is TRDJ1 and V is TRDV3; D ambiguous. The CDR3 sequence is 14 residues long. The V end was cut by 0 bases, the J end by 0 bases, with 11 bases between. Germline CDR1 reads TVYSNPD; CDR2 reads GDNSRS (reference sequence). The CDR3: CAFSYGLDTDKLIF. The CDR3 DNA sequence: TGTGCCTTTAGCTATGGGCTAGACACCGATAAACTCATCTTT.

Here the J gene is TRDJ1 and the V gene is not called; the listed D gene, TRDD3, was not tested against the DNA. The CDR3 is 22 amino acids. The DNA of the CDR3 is TGTGCCTTCTCAAACCCCAACTTCCCTTACTGGGGGATATTTATAAGGAGCGATAAACTCATCTTT. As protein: CAFSNPNFPYWGIFIRSDKLIF.

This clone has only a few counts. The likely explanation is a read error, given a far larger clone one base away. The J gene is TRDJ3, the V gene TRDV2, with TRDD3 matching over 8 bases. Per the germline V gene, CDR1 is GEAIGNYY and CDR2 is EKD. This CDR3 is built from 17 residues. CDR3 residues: CACDTAGGTWDTRQMIF. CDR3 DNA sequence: TGTGCCTGTGACACCGCTGGGGGAACCTGGGACACCCGACAGATGATTTTC.

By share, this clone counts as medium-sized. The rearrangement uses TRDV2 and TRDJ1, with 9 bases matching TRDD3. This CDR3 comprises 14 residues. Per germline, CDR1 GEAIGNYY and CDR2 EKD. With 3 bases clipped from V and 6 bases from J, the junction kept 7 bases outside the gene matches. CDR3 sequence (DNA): TGTGCCTGTGACCCTCTGGGGGATCAAAATAAACTCATCTTT. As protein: CACDPLGDQNKLIF.

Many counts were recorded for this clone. Written as DNA, the CDR3 is TGTGCCTGTGATCCCTTGGTGGGGGATACCAATTCCTGGGACACCCGACAGATGTTTTTC. Residues: CACDPLVGDTNSWDTRQMFF. This sequence joins TRDV2 and TRDJ3; 10 nucleotides match TRDD3. V lost 4 bases, J lost 1 base, and 12 bases stayed unmatched. The germline gives CDR1 GEAIGNYY, CDR2 EKD. The CDR3 totals 20 residues.

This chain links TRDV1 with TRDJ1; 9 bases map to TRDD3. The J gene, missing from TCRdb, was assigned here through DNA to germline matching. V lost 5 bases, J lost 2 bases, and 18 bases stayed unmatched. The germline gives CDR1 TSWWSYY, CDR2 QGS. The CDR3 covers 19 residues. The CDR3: CALGQSLQYWGKKTDKLIF. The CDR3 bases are TGTGCTCTTGGGCAATCCCTTCAGTACTGGGGGAAAAAAACCGATAAACTCATCTTT.

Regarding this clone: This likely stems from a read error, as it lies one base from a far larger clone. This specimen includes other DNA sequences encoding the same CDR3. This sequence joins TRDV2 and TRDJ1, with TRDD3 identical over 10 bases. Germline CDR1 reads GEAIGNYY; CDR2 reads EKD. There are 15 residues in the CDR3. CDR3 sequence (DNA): TGTGCTTGTGACCTTCTGGGGGATAAGAACGATAAACTCATCTTT. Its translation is CACDLLGDKNDKLIF.

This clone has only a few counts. In DNA form, the CDR3 reads TGTGCTCTTGGGGGATTTTCGCCATGGGGGGACACCGATAAACTCATCTTT. It encodes CALGGFSPWGDTDKLIF. This chain connects TRDV1 to TRDJ1; possibly TRDD3 for D (6 bases). The CDR3 loop spans 17 amino acids. V shed 4 bases and J shed 0 bases, with 18 bases lying between them. CDR1 is TSWWSYY and CDR2 is QGS in the germline V gene.

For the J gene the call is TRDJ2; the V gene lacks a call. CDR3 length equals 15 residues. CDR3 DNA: TGTGCTCTTGGGGCTCGTCCGTCTTTGACAGCACAACTCTTCTTT. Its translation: CALGARPSLTAQLFF.

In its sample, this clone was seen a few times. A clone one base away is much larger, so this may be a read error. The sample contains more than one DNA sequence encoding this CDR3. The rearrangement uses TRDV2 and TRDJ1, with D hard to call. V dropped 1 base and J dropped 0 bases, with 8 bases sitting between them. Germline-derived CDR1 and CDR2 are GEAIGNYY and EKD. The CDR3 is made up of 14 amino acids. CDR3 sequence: CACDTGGYTDKLIF. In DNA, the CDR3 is TGTGCCTGTGACACTGGAGGATACACCGATAAACTCATCTTT.

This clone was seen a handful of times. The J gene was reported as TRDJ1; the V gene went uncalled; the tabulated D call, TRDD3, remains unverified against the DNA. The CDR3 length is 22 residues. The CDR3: CACDTLTLRRDHSLNNTDKLIF. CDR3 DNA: TGTGCCTGTGACACTTTAACTCTACGAAGGGATCATAGCTTAAATAACACCGATAAACTCATCTTT.

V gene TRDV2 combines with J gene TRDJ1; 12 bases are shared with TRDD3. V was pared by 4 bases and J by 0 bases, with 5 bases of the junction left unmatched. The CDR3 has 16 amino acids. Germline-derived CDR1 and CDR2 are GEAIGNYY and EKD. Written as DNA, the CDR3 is TGTGCCTGTGATCGACTGGGGGATACCAACACCGATAAACTCATCTTT. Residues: CACDRLGDTNTDKLIF.

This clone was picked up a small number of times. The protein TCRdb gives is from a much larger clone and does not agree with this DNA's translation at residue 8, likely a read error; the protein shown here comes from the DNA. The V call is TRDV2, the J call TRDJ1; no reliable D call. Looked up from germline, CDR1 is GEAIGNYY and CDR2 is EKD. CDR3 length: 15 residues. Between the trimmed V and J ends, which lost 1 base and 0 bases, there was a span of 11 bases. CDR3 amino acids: CACDTVSINTDKLIF. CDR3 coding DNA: TGTGCCTGTGACACGGTGTCAATTAACACCGATAAACTCATCTTT.

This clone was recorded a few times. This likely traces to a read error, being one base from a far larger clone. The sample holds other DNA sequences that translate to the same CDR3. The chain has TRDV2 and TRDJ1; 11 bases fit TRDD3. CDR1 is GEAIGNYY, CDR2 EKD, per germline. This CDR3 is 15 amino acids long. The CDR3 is CACEGLGDTPHKLIF. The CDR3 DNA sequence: TGTGCCTGTGAGGGGCTGGGGGATACCCCTCATAAACTTATCTTT.

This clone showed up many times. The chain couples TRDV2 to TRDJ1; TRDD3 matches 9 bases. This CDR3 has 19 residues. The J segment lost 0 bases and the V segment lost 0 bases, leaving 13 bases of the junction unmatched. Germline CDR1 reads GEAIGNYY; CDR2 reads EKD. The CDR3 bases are TGTGCCTGTGACACCCTGACGCGGTACTGGGGGAATAACACCGATAAACTCATCTTT. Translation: CACDTLTRYWGNNTDKLIF.

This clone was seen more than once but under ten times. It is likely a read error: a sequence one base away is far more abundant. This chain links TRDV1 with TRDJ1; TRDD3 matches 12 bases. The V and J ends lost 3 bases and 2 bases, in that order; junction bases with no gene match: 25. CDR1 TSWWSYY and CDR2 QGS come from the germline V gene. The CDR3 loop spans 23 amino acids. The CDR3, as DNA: TGTGCTCTTGGGGATCTAAAACTTATCCCCACTGGGGGATACCAACACCGGACCGATAAACTCATCTTT. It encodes CALGDLKLIPTGGYQHRTDKLIF.

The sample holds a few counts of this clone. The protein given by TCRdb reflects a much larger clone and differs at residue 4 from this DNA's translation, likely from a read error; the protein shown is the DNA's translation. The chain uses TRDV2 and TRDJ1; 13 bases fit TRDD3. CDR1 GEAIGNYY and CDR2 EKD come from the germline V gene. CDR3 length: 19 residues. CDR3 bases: TGTGCCTGTGGCACCGTTTTACTGGGGGATACGCCCCTCACCGATAAACTCATCTTT. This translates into CACGTVLLGDTPLTDKLIF.

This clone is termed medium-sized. The CDR3 nucleotides are TGTGCCTGTGACCCGCCATGGCCTTCCTCCCTTACTGGGGCCCGGGAACTCATCTTT. Residues: CACDPPWPSSLTGARELIF. This chain joins TRDV2 and TRDJ1, with D perhaps given as TRDD2 or TRDD3 (7 bases each). Looked up from germline, CDR1 is GEAIGNYY and CDR2 is EKD. The CDR3 loop spans 19 amino acids. Deletions cut 3 bases from V and 9 bases from J, with 34 bases between.

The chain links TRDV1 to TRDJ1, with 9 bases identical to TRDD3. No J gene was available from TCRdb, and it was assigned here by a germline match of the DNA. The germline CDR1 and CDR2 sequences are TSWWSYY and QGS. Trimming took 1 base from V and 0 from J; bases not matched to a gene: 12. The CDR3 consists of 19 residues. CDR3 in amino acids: CALGEHLLVWGMNTDKLIF. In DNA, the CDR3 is TGTGCTCTTGGGGAACACCTACTCGTCTGGGGGATGAACACCGATAAACTCATCTTT.

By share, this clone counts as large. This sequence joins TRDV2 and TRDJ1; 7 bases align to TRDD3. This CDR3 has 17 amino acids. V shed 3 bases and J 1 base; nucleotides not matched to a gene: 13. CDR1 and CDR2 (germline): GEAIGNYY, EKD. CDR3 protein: CACDALSGGIRTDKLIF. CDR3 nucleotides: TGTGCCTGTGACGCCCTTTCTGGGGGTATACGCACCGATAAACTCATCTTT.